This T cell receptor (beta chain) was captured in a study of beta chain features in type 1 diabetes. Study-wide background: All samples together contributed some 100,000,000 sorted cells for examination.

Of the isolated RNA, all was reverse transcribed, and so the sequenced material was expressed TCRB transcripts. Assay used: immunoSEQ multiplex PCR; TCRdb lists only in-frame clones, some missing. The table records 150,000 to 200,000 clones, roughly 8% of them present only once. A sort by CD45RO/CCR7/CD25/CD127/CD95/CD27 yielded CD4+ naive, central memory, regulatory and stem cell-like memory cells. Study results and caveats: Whatever favoring of shorter templates PCR might show would apply equally to patients and controls. VDJ junctions in type 1 diabetes patients carried more deletions and fewer insertions. For Type 1 diabetes patients, all four CD4+ subsets carried TCRB CDR3s that were moderately but significantly shorter.

Concerning this clone itself: Its antigen is unknown.

Input material: central memory CD4+ T cells from blood. The source of this sequence is a young woman with type 1 diabetes.

CDR3 protein: CASSGGSEVQPQHF. The CDR3 nucleotides are TGTGCCAGCAGTGGTGGGTCTGAGGTTCAGCCCCAGCATTTT. This chain uses TRBV2 with TRBJ1-5; D is uncertain. The V end was cut by 4 bases, the J end by 6 bases, with 13 bases between. Germline V gene data show CDR1 as SNHLY and CDR2 as FYNNEI. The CDR3 runs to 14 residues.